This T cell receptor beta chain was obtained from a study of T-cell memory formation after mild COVID-19. One entry per CDR3 protein, called by TCRdb with MiXCR from the 5' RACE reads. Of roughly 250,000 distinct CDR3 sequences listed, 16% are singletons. Overall study findings and caveats: Among CD4+ contracting clones, most were CM and EM, and CD8+ ones EMRA. Whether day 37 second-wave clones are SARS-CoV-2-specific was not confirmed.

Trimming at V came to 8 bases and at J to 5 bases, leaving 14 bases not matched to a gene. This CDR3 spans 16 amino acids. Germline values: CDR1 ENHRY, CDR2 SYGVKD. This clonotype was counted only a few times. What it recognizes is unknown. The rearrangement joins TRBV10-3 to TRBJ2-3; 9 nucleotides align to TRBD2. The material sequenced was PBMCs or a T cell subset sorted from them (not recorded which). The receptor was derived from a man aged 18 to 30 who had mild COVID-19 (a few samples of this study predate the infection). Cell type and time point are not known. CDR3 loop: CAIGGSGGTPRDTQYF. As DNA, the CDR3 is TGTGCCATCGGGGGAAGCGGGGGGACCCCGCGAGATACGCAGTATTTT.